The 20 T cell receptor beta chains reported below all come from one sample, sequenced in a study of shared clonotypes between healthy human individuals. Sequenced by immunoSEQ multiplex PCR; TCRdb stores in-frame clones only, minus some. The top ten clones hold more than 0.3% of a sample with approximately 350,000 clones, roughly 96% of them seen once. The sequencing sample was made of memory CD8+ T cells sorted from blood. The subset: CD45RO+ cells pooled with CCR7-negative TemRA cells. Receptor source: a man aged 25-40 years in good health.

V is TRBV5-6 and J is TRBJ2-5; D ambiguous. Germline CDR1 and CDR2: SGHDT and YYEEEE. Trimming removed 3 bases from V and 4 bases from J, with 13 bases in between. The length of the CDR3 is 14 residues. CDR3 region: CASSSAPRRETQYF. The DNA for the CDR3 is TGTGCCAGCAGCTCGGCCCCCAGGCGAGAGACCCAGTACTTC.

The V and J genes are TRBV14 and TRBJ2-1; D is undetermined. The CDR3 has 16 residues. With 0 bases removed from V and 3 bases from J, the gap between germline ends came to 12 bases. The germline V gene has CDR1 SGHDN and CDR2 FVKESK. For the CDR3, the DNA is TGTGCCAGCAGCCAAGATTTCCTAGTAATCTACAATGAGCAGTTCTTC. Amino acid sequence: CASSQDFLVIYNEQFF.

A word on this clone: Other DNA sequences within the sample encode an identical CDR3. The chain joins TRBV28 to TRBJ2-6, with D possibly matching TRBD1 (6 bases). The CDR3 extends over 15 amino acids. V lost 2 bases and J lost 2, with 7 bases in between. Germline CDR1 is MDHEN and CDR2 is SYDVKM. CDR3 loop: CASSLGGAGANVLTF. In nucleotides, the CDR3 is TGTGCCAGCAGTTTAGGGGGCGCTGGGGCCAACGTCCTGACTTTC.

The chain carries TRBV6-6 and TRBJ2-7, with D possibly matching TRBD2 (5 bases). V gave up 2 bases and J gave up 7 bases, with 12 bases separating them. CDR1 is MNHNY, CDR2 SVGAGI, per germline (reference sequence). CDR3 size: 13 residues. CDR3: CASSYSGLWEQYF. The CDR3 region has the DNA TGTGCCAGCAGTTACAGCGGCTTGTGGGAGCAGTACTTC.

The chain joins TRBV5-4 to TRBJ2-3; no reliable D call. The CDR3 contains 12 residues. Germline lookup yields CDR1 SGHNT and CDR2 YYREEE (reference sequence). V lost 4 bases to trimming and J lost 4 bases, with 7 bases between them. The CDR3 DNA reads as TGTGCCAGCAGCCACCCATCAGATACGCAGTATTTT. Its translation: CASSHPSDTQYF.

This sequence joins TRBV29-1 and TRBJ2-3; TRBD1 might be the D (6 bases). CDR1 SQVTM and CDR2 ANQGSEA come from the germline V gene. The CDR3 is 14 residues long. Deletions cut 6 bases from V and 0 bases from J, with 13 bases between. For the CDR3, the DNA is TGCAGCGTCACGGGACACCGAAGCACAGATACGCAGTATTTT. Amino acids: CSVTGHRSTDTQYF.

This sequence joins TRBV9 and TRBJ2-3; the D gene could be TRBD1 or TRBD2 (5 bases each). Trimming removed 3 bases at V and 0 bases at J, with 11 bases between. The CDR3 covers 15 residues. Germline values: CDR1 SGDLS, CDR2 YYNGEE. Written as DNA, the CDR3 is TGTGCCAGCAGCGCCCCTCGGGACAGCACAGATACGCAGTATTTT. Its protein is CASSAPRDSTDTQYF.

J is TRBJ1-1 and V is TRBV7-9, with a possible D match to TRBD1 (5 bases). The V and J ends lost 1 base and 4 bases respectively, with 13 bases between them. Per germline, CDR1 SEHNR and CDR2 FQNEAQ (reference sequence). The CDR3 totals 15 residues. The CDR3 DNA reads as TGTGCCAGCAGCTTAGTATCGGGGCGGCTCACTGAAGCTTTCTTT. Protein sequence: CASSLVSGRLTEAFF.

The chain employs TRBV29-1 and TRBJ1-2; possible D gene TRBD1, 5 bases. The CDR3 length is 11 residues. V shed 3 bases and J shed 6 bases, with 8 bases lying between them. Germline CDR1 and CDR2: SQVTM and ANQGSEA. DNA of the CDR3: TGCAGCGTTGACAGGGAGGATGGCTACACCTTC. The encoded protein is CSVDREDGYTF.

The genes are TRBV7-9 and TRBJ2-3; weak D call: TRBD2 (6 bases). V was shortened by 5 bases and J by 2 bases, with 14 bases between the two germline ends. This CDR3 has 15 residues. The germline CDR1 and CDR2 sequences are SEHNR and FQNEAQ (reference sequence). CDR3 in amino acids: CASSPIGSSTDTQYF. The CDR3 DNA is TGTGCCAGCAGCCCCATCGGGAGTTCCACAGATACGCAGTATTTT. Drawing the rest from reference TRBV7-9 and TRBJ2-3, the complete variable domain is DTGVSQNPRHKITKRGQNVTFRCDPISEHNRLYWYRQTLGQGPEFLTYFQNEAQLEKSRLLSDRFSAERPKGSFSTLEIQRTEQGDSAMYLCASSPIGSSTDTQYFGPGTRLTVL.

Points on this clone: Other DNA sequences in this sample translate to the same CDR3. The rearrangement joins TRBV19 to TRBJ2-5, with 8 nucleotides matching TRBD1. Germline CDR1 LNHDA, CDR2 SQIVND (reference sequence). The CDR3 is 13 amino acids. Trimming cost V 6 bases and J 4 bases; bases outside gene matches: 4. The CDR3 DNA reads as TGTGCCAGTAGCAGGGGGCAGGGAGAGACCCAGTACTTC. Its protein product is CASSRGQGETQYF.

This chain links TRBV5-1 with TRBJ2-7, with TRBD2 matching over 12 bases. Germline V gives CDR1 SGHRS, CDR2 YFSETQ. The V segment lost 0 bases and the J segment 0 bases; nucleotides outside the gene matches: 4. The CDR3 loop spans 17 amino acids. CDR3 in DNA: TGCGCCAGCAGCTTGGGACTAGCGGGAGTGGGCTCCTACGAGCAGTACTTC. This gives the protein CASSLGLAGVGSYEQYF.

The chain has TRBV2 and TRBJ2-7; D gene uncertain. There are 13 residues in the CDR3. Germline-derived CDR1 and CDR2 are SNHLY and FYNNEI. Trimming removed 6 bases from V and 3 bases from J, with 12 bases in between. The CDR3 spells CASRTDTHYEQYF. DNA for the CDR3: TGTGCCAGCAGAACCGACACCCACTACGAGCAGTACTTC.

The CDR3 loop is CASSIRGDIQYF. The CDR3 DNA follows: TGTGCCAGTAGTATAAGGGGGGACATTCAGTACTTC. The chain carries TRBV19 and TRBJ2-4; D could derive from TRBD1 or TRBD2 (6 bases each). Between the trimmed V and J ends, which lost 2 bases and 8 bases, there was a span of 7 bases. Germline CDR1 LNHDA, CDR2 SQIVND (reference sequence). The CDR3 is made up of 12 amino acids. Supplemented by reference TRBV19 and TRBJ2-4, the full variable domain reads DGGITQSPKYLFRKEGQNVTLSCEQNLNHDAMYWYRQDPGQGLRLIYYSQIVNDFQKGDIAEGYSVSREKKESFPLTVTSAQKNPTAFYLCASSIRGDIQYFGAGTRLSVL.

The DNA for the CDR3 is TGTGCCAGCAGCTTAGTGACAGGGGGCGAGCAGTACTTC. It translates to CASSLVTGGEQYF. The chain uses TRBV11-2 and TRBJ2-7; 9 bases map to TRBD1. Per the germline V gene, CDR1 is SGHAT and CDR2 is FQNNGV. This CDR3 is built from 13 residues. V shed 1 base, J shed 6 bases, and the junction held 1 base outside the gene matches.

This rearrangement joins TRBV7-6 to TRBJ2-5, with D tentatively TRBD2 (5 bases). The germline gives CDR1 SGHVS, CDR2 FNYEAQ. CDR3 length: 14 amino acids. V was cut by 5 bases and J by 5 bases, with 15 bases left in between. CDR3 loop: CASSPHPTGETQYF. CDR3 nucleotide sequence: TGTGCCAGCAGCCCGCACCCGACGGGGGAGACCCAGTACTTC.

The rearrangement joins TRBV2 to TRBJ1-3; weak D call: TRBD1 (6 bases). Germline V gene lookup returns CDR1 SNHLY and CDR2 FYNNEI. The CDR3 runs 14 residues. Trimming cost V 6 bases and J 0 bases, with 9 bases left between them. CDR3 DNA: TGTGCCAGCAGACAGGGCCACTCTGGAAACACCATATATTTT. Translation gives CASRQGHSGNTIYF.

This chain joins TRBV6-5 and TRBJ2-3; a possible D gene is TRBD1 (6 bases). The CDR3 covers 13 residues. The V and J ends lost 0 bases and 5 bases respectively, with 6 bases between them. The germline V gene has CDR1 MNHEY and CDR2 SVGAGI. The CDR3 DNA follows: TGTGCCAGCAGTTACTCGACAGGAGATACGCAGTATTTT. Translated: CASSYSTGDTQYF.

The chain has TRBV4-1 and TRBJ1-2; D gene uncertain. Germline lookup yields CDR1 MGHRA and CDR2 YSYEKL. Deletions cut 1 base from V and 4 bases from J, with 7 bases between. The CDR3 covers 13 residues. CDR3 amino acids: CASSQAPSYGYTF. In DNA, the CDR3 is TGCGCCAGCAGCCAAGCCCCTTCCTATGGCTACACCTTC.

This chain links TRBV2 with TRBJ2-2; D is unresolved. Trimming took off 7 bases at V and 8 bases at J, with 14 bases between the two ends. The CDR3 spans 13 residues. The V gene's germline CDR1 is SNHLY and CDR2 FYNNEI. The CDR3 sequence is CASTLRATGELFF. CDR3 sequence (DNA): TGTGCCAGCACTCTCCGAGCAACGGGGGAGCTGTTTTTT.